Each of the 10 T cell receptor beta chains below was sequenced from the same sample in a study of early T cells in non-severe SARS-CoV-2 infection. TCRdb re-called the 5' RACE reads with MiXCR, one entry per CDR3 protein. The sample lists around 68,000 distinct CDR3 sequences, approximately 6.1% occurring once. This material consisted of whole blood, taken at baseline. These receptors originate from an adult who was a healthcare worker with PCR-confirmed SARS-CoV-2 infection or an uninfected control (not recorded which).

This clonotype has ten or more counts. The rearrangement joins TRBV20-1 to TRBJ2-5, with 10 bases lining up with TRBD2. V was pared by 6 bases and J by 5 bases, with 9 bases of the junction left unmatched. Per germline, CDR1 DFQATT and CDR2 SNEGSKA (reference sequence). The CDR3 consists of 14 residues. CDR3 nucleotide sequence: TGCAGTGCCCACGGACTAGCGGAGGTGGAGACCCAGTACTTC. It is translated as CSAHGLAEVETQYF.

This clonotype was counted many times. The chain has TRBV24-1 and TRBJ2-1; weak D call: TRBD2 (5 bases). The V end lost 11 bases, the J end lost 3 bases, and 7 bases lay between the germline ends. Germline V CDR1 and CDR2: KGHDR, SFDVKD. The CDR3 extends over 11 amino acids. Written as DNA, the CDR3 is TGTGCCATCGGGGACTACAATGAGCAGTTCTTC. Its protein product is CAIGDYNEQFF.

J is TRBJ2-5 and V is TRBV10-1; 8 bases match TRBD2. The CDR3 is 16 residues long. Germline CDR1 reads WNHNN; CDR2 reads SYGVQD (reference sequence). V dropped 6 bases and J dropped 1; count of bases not matched to a gene: 10. Written as DNA, the CDR3 is TGCGCCAGCAGCTGCCCGGGACTAGTGGCCCAAGAGACCCAGTACTTC. It yields the protein CASSCPGLVAQETQYF.

This clonotype was found many times. The chain uses TRBV12-3 or TRBV12-4 and TRBJ2-7, with a weak D call TRBD2 (6 bases). The CDR3 loop spans 15 amino acids. Trimming removed 1 base at V and 0 bases at J, with 10 bases between. In nucleotides, the CDR3 is TGTGCCAGCAGTTTAGGGGCTAGCGCCTCCTACGAGCAGTACTTC. Translating it yields CASSLGASASYEQYF.

The V call is TRBV6-2 or TRBV6-3, the J call TRBJ1-5; D is unresolved. Germline-derived CDR1 and CDR2 are MNHEY and SVGEGT. CDR3 length equals 15 residues. With 5 bases removed from V and 7 bases from J, the gap between germline ends came to 18 bases. CDR3 DNA: TGTGCCAGCAGTCCCCTCGACTCCCCGGGACAGCCCCAGCATTTT. This sequence encodes CASSPLDSPGQPQHF.

The chain links TRBV12-3 or TRBV12-4 to TRBJ1-5, with TRBD1 matching 8 bases. The J segment lost 2 bases and the V segment lost 6 bases, leaving 9 bases of the junction unmatched. The CDR3 has 16 amino acids. The CDR3 coding sequence is TGTGCCAGCAGCCCCCCTGGACAGGGCGGCAATCAGCCCCAGCATTTT. This translates into CASSPPGQGGNQPQHF.

This clonotype was observed at least ten times. The chain couples TRBV7-2 to TRBJ1-4; D possibly corresponds to TRBD1 (6 bases). V shed 5 bases and J shed 0 bases, with 13 bases lying between them. CDR3 size: 16 residues. Germline CDR1 SGHTA, CDR2 FQGNSA. CDR3 in amino acids: CASSLQRQATNEKLFF. The CDR3 bases are TGTGCCAGCAGCCTCCAGAGACAGGCAACTAATGAAAAACTGTTTTTT.

The DNA of the CDR3 is TGTGCCAGCAGCACCCAGGGGGAGACCCAGTACTTC. As protein: CASSTQGETQYF. The rearrangement links TRBV11-2 to TRBJ2-5, with D possibly TRBD1 on 6 matching bases. The CDR3 is 12 residues long. CDR1 SGHAT and CDR2 FQNNGV come from the germline V gene. V dropped 5 bases and J dropped 5 bases, with 9 bases sitting between them.

This clonotype showed up many times. This rearrangement joins TRBV30 to TRBJ1-1; no clear D. This CDR3 region has 15 residues. The V end lost 1 base, the J end lost 1 base, and 13 bases lay between the germline ends. Germline CDR1 is GTSNPN and CDR2 is SVGIG (reference sequence). The CDR3 DNA reads TGTGCCTGGAGTGGGGCAGGAGGCTGGAACACTGAAGCTTTCTTT. This sequence encodes CAWSGAGGWNTEAFF. Full variable domain (rest looked up from reference TRBV30 and TRBJ1-1): SQTIHQWPATLVQPVGSPLSLECTVEGTSNPNLYWYRQAAGRGLQLLFYSVGIGQISSEVPQNLSASRPQDRQFILSSKKLLLSDSGFYLCAWSGAGGWNTEAFFGQGTRLTVV.

This clonotype was seen many times. The J gene is TRBJ2-5, the V gene TRBV6-9, with D possibly called TRBD1 or TRBD2 (5 bases each). Per the germline V gene, CDR1 is MNHGY and CDR2 is SVAAGI. The CDR3 has 14 amino acids. Trimming removed 7 bases from V and 4 bases from J, with 16 bases in between. DNA for the CDR3: TGTGCCAGCACCCGTGAGGGGTTCATAGAGACCCAGTACTTC. As protein: CASTREGFIETQYF.